Listed below are T cell receptor beta chains from one sample, sequenced in a study of blood T cells in healthy people across ages. Via MiXCR, TCRdb re-called the 5' RACE reads, giving one row per CDR3 protein. The data contain around 990,000 distinct CDR3 sequences, roughly two fifths of them singletons. Sequenced sample: blood. The source of these receptors is a man aged 18 to 30 in good health. The CDR3 runs from the conserved cysteine through the conserved F or W. D genes are given only for firm matches. Clone size, where shown, is once, few, many, or a class for clones that have expanded.

TRBJ1-2	NA	NA	TRBV29-1	TGCAGCGTTGGGAGGGCCGGCCGGGGCTACACCTTC	CSVGRAGRGYTF
TRBJ1-4	TRBD1	NA	TRBV4-3	TGCGCCAGCAGCCAAGATTGGGACAGTGCAACTAATGAAAAACTGTTTTTT	CASSQDWDSATNEKLFF
TRBJ1-5	NA	few	TRBV29-1	TGCAGCGGGGGGAACTATAATCAGCCCCAGCATTTT	CSGGNYNQPQHF
TRBJ1-4	NA	NA	TRBV2	TGTGCCAGCAACGGACTGGGGGGTACTAATGAAAAACTGTTTTTT	CASNGLGGTNEKLFF
TRBJ1-4	TRBD1	few	TRBV12-3/TRBV12-4	TGTGCCAGCAGTCCTCATCGACAGGGGTGGGAGGAAAAACTGTTTTTT	CASSPHRQGWEEKLFF
TRBJ2-1	TRBD2	NA	TRBV29-1	TGCAGCGCACGACTAGCGGGAGCTAATGAGCAGTTCTTC	CSARLAGANEQFF
TRBJ2-5	NA	few	TRBV12-3/TRBV12-4	TGTGCCAGCAGTCCACCCCCCACCCAGGTTTGGGAGACCCAGTACTTC	CASSPPPTQVWETQYF
TRBJ2-4	NA	NA	TRBV12-3/TRBV12-4	TGTGCCAGCAGAAGACAGGCCAACTACAATGAGCAGTACTTC	CASRRQANYNEQYF
TRBJ2-5	TRBD2	once	TRBV9	TGTGCCAGCAGCTTCGAAGCGGGGGGGCGGAATGAGCAGTACTTC	CASSFEAGGRNEQYF
TRBJ2-7	NA	many	TRBV7-9	TGTGCCAGCAGTTTAGAGAGCTCCTACGAGCAGTACTTC	CASSLESSYEQYF
TRBJ1-1	NA	NA	TRBV6-6	TGTGCCAGCAGTTATCCCATGGACACTGAAGCTTTCTTT	CASSYPMDTEAFF
TRBJ2-5	TRBD2	NA	TRBV27	TGTGCCGGCAGTTTTGATGGGACTAGCGGGGCTCAAGAGACCCAGTACTTC	CAGSFDGTSGAQETQYF
TRBJ1-1	TRBD1	few	TRBV7-2	TGTGCCAGCAGCTTAGAGGGGGCGGTCACTGAAGCTTTCTTT	CASSLEGAVTEAFF
TRBJ1-4	NA	many	TRBV12-3/TRBV12-4	TGTGCCAGCAGTTTCCGACAGGTTAATGAAAAACTGTTTTTT	CASSFRQVNEKLFF
TRBJ1-2	TRBD1	NA	TRBV30	TGTGCCTGGAGTGTAACAGGGGCAGAGCGTTGGAGTCATGGCTACACCTTC	CAWSVTGAERWSHGYTF
TRBJ2-1	TRBD2	NA	TRBV10-3	TGTGCCATCAGTGAAGGAATTGGGCGGGGGTTCTACAATGAGCAGTTCTTC	CAISEGIGRGFYNEQFF
TRBJ2-2	NA	NA	TRBV3-1	TGTGCCAGCAGCCAGAGGGCGAACACCGGGGAGCTGTTTTTT	CASSQRANTGELFF
TRBJ1-4	NA	NA	TRBV5-1	TGCGCCAGCAGTCAGGACACACTAACAACTAATGAAAAACTGTTTTTT	CASSQDTLTTNEKLFF
TRBJ2-1	TRBD1	few	TRBV20-1	TGCAGTGTTAGACAGGGGGCTCGTGAGCAGTTCTTC	CSVRQGAREQFF
TRBJ2-3	NA	few	TRBV20-1	TGCAGTGCTAGGGCTGGGAACGGAGATACGCAGTATTTT	CSARAGNGDTQYF
TRBJ2-7	NA	NA	TRBV6-5	TGTGCCAGCACTCAAAGGTGGGGGGATGAGCAGTACTTC	CASTQRWGDEQYF
TRBJ1-2	TRBD1	few	TRBV6-2/TRBV6-3	TGTGCCAGCAGTCGCACAACAGGGGGCGGCTATGGCTACACCTTC	CASSRTTGGGYGYTF
TRBJ2-5	NA	NA	TRBV5-1	TGCGCCAGCAGCTTAGGACAGCCTCACAATGAGCAGTACTTC	CASSLGQPHNEQYF
TRBJ2-7	NA	NA	TRBV12-3/TRBV12-4	TGTGCCAGCAGTTTCGCCGCCTCAGGTCTCGAGCAGTACTTC	CASSFAASGLEQYF
TRBJ2-2	TRBD2	NA	TRBV4-3	TGCGCCAGCAGCCAGGCGGGGGGTCTGAGCACCGGGGAGCTGTTTTTT	CASSQAGGLSTGELFF
TRBJ2-7	NA	NA	TRBV9	TGTGCCAGCAGCGCAGGAGCGGACACATACAATGAGCAGTACTTC	CASSAGADTYNEQYF
TRBJ2-5	TRBD2	NA	TRBV18	TGTGCCAGCTCACCACCGTCGGGAGGGCCACAAGAGACCCAGTACTTC	CASSPPSGGPQETQYF